The following is a TCR beta chain sequence with its context. Antigen: not known. A read error may explain this, as a much larger clone is one base away. The conserved phenylalanine or tryptophan normally closing the CDR3 is absent here, so this likely arose from a read error. The authors built bulk TCR libraries by previously described methods with listed TCR primers. TCRdb re-called the PCR reads with MiXCR, one entry per CDR3 protein. The sample lists about 630,000 distinct CDR3 sequences, over 25% occurring once. Sorting was used to obtain naive CD8 T cells (CD8+CD4-CCR7+CD45RA+). CDR1 is SNHLY, CDR2 FYNNEI, per germline. This CDR3 contains 15 residues. The V end was cut by 5 bases, the J end by 9 bases, with 20 bases between. This entry is derived from a study of molecular identifiers for immune sequencing clone quantification. Points from the study as a whole: Clones exceeding 20 RNA copies carried over 99% of effector molecules but under 1% of naive-cell molecules. Clone sizes that are highly expanded could be underestimated when identical TCR molecules share a barcode.

The clonotype comes from a human donor in good health. Some libraries in this study had Jurkat cell RNA spiked in. The J gene is TRBJ2-1, the V gene TRBV2; D is possibly TRBD2 (6 bases). The sequenced material came from naive CD8+ T cells from blood, with Jurkat cell RNA spiked in. Subset here: FACS-sorted CD8+CD4-CCR7+CD45RA+ naive T cells. CDR3 in DNA: TGTGCCAGCAGTCAACTAGCAAACTCAAAGGGTGAGCAGTTCTGC. It yields the protein CASSQLANSKGEQFC.